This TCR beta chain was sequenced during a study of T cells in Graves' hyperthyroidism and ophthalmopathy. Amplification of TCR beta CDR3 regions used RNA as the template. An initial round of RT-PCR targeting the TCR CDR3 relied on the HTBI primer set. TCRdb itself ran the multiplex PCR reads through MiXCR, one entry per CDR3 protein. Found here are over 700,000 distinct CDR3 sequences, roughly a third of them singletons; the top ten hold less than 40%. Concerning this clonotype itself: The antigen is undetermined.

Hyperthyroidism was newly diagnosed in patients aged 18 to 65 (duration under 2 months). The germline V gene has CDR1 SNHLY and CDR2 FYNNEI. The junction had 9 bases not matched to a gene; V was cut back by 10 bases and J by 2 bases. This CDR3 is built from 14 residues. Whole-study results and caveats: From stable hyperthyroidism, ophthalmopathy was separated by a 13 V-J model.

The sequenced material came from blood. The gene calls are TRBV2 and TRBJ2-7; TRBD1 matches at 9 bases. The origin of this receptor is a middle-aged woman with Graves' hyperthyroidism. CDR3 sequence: CATIQGAPAYEQYF. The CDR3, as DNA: TGTGCCACCATACAGGGGGCGCCGGCCTACGAGCAGTACTTC.